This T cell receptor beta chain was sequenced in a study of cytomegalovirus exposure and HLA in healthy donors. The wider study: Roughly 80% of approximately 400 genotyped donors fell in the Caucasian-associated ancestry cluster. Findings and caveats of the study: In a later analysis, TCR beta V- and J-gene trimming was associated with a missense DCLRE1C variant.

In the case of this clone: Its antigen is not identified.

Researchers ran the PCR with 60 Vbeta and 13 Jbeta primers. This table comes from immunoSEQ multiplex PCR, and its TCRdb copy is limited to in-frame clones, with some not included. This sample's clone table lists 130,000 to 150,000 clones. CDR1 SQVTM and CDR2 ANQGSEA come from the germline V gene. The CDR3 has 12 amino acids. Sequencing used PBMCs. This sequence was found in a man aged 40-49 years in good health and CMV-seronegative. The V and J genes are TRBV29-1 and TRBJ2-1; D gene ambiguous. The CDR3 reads CSTLGLYNEQFF. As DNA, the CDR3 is TGCAGTACCCTGGGCCTATACAATGAGCAGTTCTTC.